Described below is a single T cell receptor (beta chain) sequence and its context. What it recognizes is unknown. These data originate in a study of naive and memory T cell subsets. The ends lost 6 bases at V and 7 bases at J; junction bases unmatched: 12. The CDR3 has 18 residues. CDR1 is LGHNT and CDR2 is FRNRAP in the germline V gene. Study-wide results and limits: Over 85% of naive TCR sequences appeared only once, unlike memory subsets. Diversity fell and Gini index rose from naive through CM, EM, EMRA. Naive repertoires, especially CD8, held a few larger clonotypes, possibly memory cells re-expressing CD45RA. RNA-based TCR counts may shift with T cell activation and differentiation.

Both TRBC1 and TRBC2 were covered by a beta constant-region primer of two equimolar oligonucleotides. The ligated cDNA underwent four PCR rounds using SP2 and nested alpha and beta constant-region primers. A 12-nucleotide UMI and the SP2 primer were added to the cDNA 3' end by oligonucleotide ligation. TCRdb re-called the UMI-ligation and nested PCR reads with MiXCR, one entry per CDR3 protein. This sample has over 110,000 distinct CDR3 sequences, with about a fifth found just once. The rearrangement links TRBV12-5 to TRBJ2-1, with TRBD2 matching 16 bases. Sequencing was done on a sample of naive CD8+ T cells from blood. This TCR was recovered from a human donor in good health. As DNA, the CDR3 is TGTGCTAGTGGGGCGATGGGACTAGCGGGAGGGATAAGGAATGAGCAGTTCTTC. Translating it yields CASGAMGLAGGIRNEQFF.